These 12 T cell receptor beta chains came from one sample sequenced in a study of blood T cell repertoires in COVID-19. Using immunoSEQ multiplex PCR, the repertoire was profiled, and TCRdb retains in-frame clones only, with some absent. The table includes 150,000 to 200,000 clones, around 82% detected once. The source material was peripheral blood. These receptor sequences come from a man aged 60 to 75 with active or convalescent COVID-19.

There are a few counts of this clone. This rearrangement joins TRBV19 to TRBJ2-1; the D gene is possibly TRBD2 (6 bases). Trimming removed 5 bases at V and 9 bases at J, with 14 bases between. The CDR3 length is 13 residues. In germline, CDR1 is LNHDA, CDR2 SQIVND (reference sequence). CDR3 sequence (DNA): TGTGCCAGTAGTGTGACGTGGAGGGGTGAGCAGTTCTTC. This gives the protein CASSVTWRGEQFF.

The gene calls are TRBV6-6 and TRBJ1-3; D is perhaps TRBD1 (6 bases). Germline assignment: CDR1 MNHNY and CDR2 SVGAGI (reference sequence). The CDR3 loop spans 15 amino acids. V shed 5 bases and J shed 0 bases, with 11 bases lying between them. CDR3 region: CASSPQGRSGNTIYF. CDR3 DNA: TGTGCCAGCAGTCCACAGGGACGCTCTGGAAACACCATATATTTT.

This chain joins TRBV5-5 and TRBJ1-1, with TRBD1 matching 11 bases. This CDR3 contains 17 residues. Germline CDR1 reads SGHKS; CDR2 reads YYEKEE (reference sequence). V lost 3 bases to trimming and J lost 4 bases; unmatched junction nucleotides: 11. CDR3: CASSSGQGATRGTEAFF. The CDR3 DNA is TGTGCCAGCAGCTCAGGACAGGGGGCGACAAGGGGCACTGAAGCTTTCTTT.

J is TRBJ2-3 and V is TRBV28; D is possibly TRBD2 (7 bases). The V gene lost 8 bases and the J gene lost 4 bases, with 25 bases spanning the gap. The CDR3 is 17 amino acids. Germline V lookup: CDR1 MDHEN, CDR2 SYDVKM. The CDR3 loop reads CASCRGRAREGPDTQYF. The CDR3 region has the DNA TGTGCCAGCTGTAGGGGGAGGGCCCGAGAGGGGCCAGATACGCAGTATTTT.

The genes are TRBV28 and TRBJ2-3; TRBD2 matches 12 bases. From germline, CDR1 is MDHEN and CDR2 SYDVKM. Trimming at V came to 5 bases and at J to 5 bases, leaving 8 bases not matched to a gene. This CDR3 has 16 residues. The CDR3 spells CASSPSSGRAGDTQYF. The CDR3 bases are TGTGCCAGCAGTCCTTCTAGCGGGAGGGCGGGAGATACGCAGTATTTT.

V usage is TRBV6-6 and J usage is TRBJ1-5; no clear D gene. V was shortened by 4 bases and J by 0 bases, with 7 bases between the two germline ends. CDR1 and CDR2 (germline): MNHNY, SVGAGI (reference sequence). The CDR3 runs to 14 residues. The CDR3 nucleotides read TGTGCCAGCAGTTCAGATAATAGCAATCAGCCCCAGCATTTT. Its translation is CASSSDNSNQPQHF.

The chain combines TRBV6-1 with TRBJ2-3, with 13 bases aligning to TRBD2. The CDR3 covers 16 residues. Germline CDR1 is MNHNS and CDR2 is SASEGT. V dropped 4 bases and J dropped 2; count of bases not matched to a gene: 3. In nucleotides, the CDR3 is TGTGCCAGCAGTGTAGGACTAGCGGGAGACACAGATACGCAGTATTTT. This encodes CASSVGLAGDTDTQYF.

In this sample, this clone turned up a few times. The chain combines TRBV10-3 with TRBJ1-6, with TRBD1 identical over 9 bases. Germline V gene sequence: CDR1 ENHRY, CDR2 SYGVKD. The V gene end was trimmed by 6 bases and the J gene end by 5 bases; junction bases not matched to a gene: 8. The CDR3 runs 16 residues. In nucleotides, the CDR3 is TGTGCCATCAGGGGATCGACAGGGGGGGATAATTCACCCCTCCACTTT. Amino acids: CAIRGSTGGDNSPLHF.

The chain employs TRBV19 and TRBJ1-1; TRBD1 matches 7 bases. V lost 4 bases and J lost 4; bases outside the gene matches: 6. The CDR3 has 14 amino acids. Looked up from germline, CDR1 is LNHDA and CDR2 is SQIVND (reference sequence). The chain's CDR3 is CASSTAGGFTEAFF. CDR3 nucleotide sequence: TGTGCCAGTAGTACCGCAGGGGGTTTCACTGAAGCTTTCTTT.

This chain connects TRBV6-5 to TRBJ2-7, with 12 bases fitting TRBD2. The junction had 7 bases not matched to a gene; V was cut back by 8 bases and J by 5 bases. The V gene's germline CDR1 is MNHEY and CDR2 SVGAGI. The CDR3 is 14 amino acids. The DNA for the CDR3 is TGTGCCAGCGGACCTAGCGGGGGGGCAAACGAGCAGTACTTC. Residues: CASGPSGGANEQYF.

The V and J genes are TRBV24-1 and TRBJ1-5, with TRBD1 as a possible D gene (6 bases). The CDR3 is made up of 14 amino acids. Trimming removed 4 bases at V and 4 bases at J, with 10 bases between. Germline V CDR1 and CDR2: KGHDR, SFDVKD. This CDR3 is CATSERTDNQPQHF. CDR3 nucleotide sequence: TGTGCCACCAGTGAACGGACAGATAATCAGCCCCAGCATTTT.

V and J are TRBV7-9 and TRBJ2-1, with D possibly matching TRBD1 (6 bases). With 4 bases removed from V and 0 bases from J, the gap between germline ends came to 16 bases. Germline CDR1 and CDR2: SEHNR and FQNEAQ (reference sequence). There are 17 residues in the CDR3. DNA of the CDR3: TGTGCCAGCAGCTCTCTGTCTGGACAGAGCTCCTACAATGAGCAGTTCTTC. Protein: CASSSLSGQSSYNEQFF. The full variable domain, its missing parts supplied by reference TRBV7-9 and TRBJ2-1, is DTGVSQNPRHKITKRGQNVTFRCDPISEHNRLYWYRQTLGQGPEFLTYFQNEAQLEKSRLLSDRFSAERPKGSFSTLEIQRTEQGDSAMYLCASSSLSGQSSYNEQFFGPGTRLTVL.